Listed here are 31 T cell receptor beta chains from one sample, sequenced in a study of cytomegalovirus exposure and HLA in healthy donors. The PCR had 60 Vbeta and 13 Jbeta primers. TCRdb's copy holds only in-frame clones and misses some; the assay was immunoSEQ multiplex PCR. The table lists some 120,000 clones, around 74% of them singletons. Sequencing was done on a sample of PBMCs. These receptors originate from a woman aged 50 to 60 in good health and CMV-seropositive.

To note about this clone: Other DNA sequences of this sample code for an identical CDR3. The chain joins TRBV27 to TRBJ2-1; 10 bases fit TRBD2. Trimming removed 6 bases from V and 7 bases from J; junction bases left unmatched: 12. Germline CDR1 MNHEY, CDR2 SMNVEV (reference sequence). The CDR3 loop spans 16 amino acids. The CDR3 here is CASSLSGGALGNEQFF. CDR3 DNA: TGTGCCAGCAGCTTGAGCGGGGGGGCCCTAGGGAATGAGCAGTTCTTC.

This chain connects TRBV6-1 to TRBJ1-2, with 9 nucleotides matching TRBD1. CDR3 length: 16 residues. From germline, CDR1 is MNHNS and CDR2 SASEGT. With V trimmed by 4 bases and J by 4 bases, 10 bases remained unmatched. The CDR3 here is CASSVETGQGPYGYTF. CDR3 in DNA: TGTGCCAGCAGTGTCGAAACTGGACAGGGGCCCTATGGCTACACCTTC.

The J gene is TRBJ2-1, the V gene TRBV6-1, with D possibly TRBD2 on 6 matching bases. The germline V and J ends were trimmed by 6 bases and 0 bases, with 12 bases remaining between them. The germline gives CDR1 MNHNS, CDR2 SASEGT. There are 15 residues in the CDR3. The CDR3 bases are TGTGCCAGCAGATGGGCGGGAAGCTCCTACAATGAGCAGTTCTTC. Protein sequence: CASRWAGSSYNEQFF.

This rearrangement joins TRBV2 to TRBJ1-1; TRBD1 aligns across 10 bases. Germline lookup yields CDR1 SNHLY and CDR2 FYNNEI. Unmatched junction bases numbered 8, after V lost 6 bases and J lost 4 bases. The CDR3 has 15 residues. This CDR3 is CASSPLRTGGTEAFF. The CDR3 DNA sequence: TGTGCCAGCAGCCCGCTGAGGACAGGGGGCACTGAAGCTTTCTTT.

As regards this clone: This specimen includes other DNA sequences encoding the same CDR3. The chain recombines TRBV5-1 with TRBJ1-4, with 7 nucleotides matching TRBD1. J was trimmed by 3 bases and V by 2 bases; bases with no gene match: 1. The CDR3 is made up of 14 amino acids. Germline V CDR1 and CDR2: SGHRS, YFSETQ. CDR3 nucleotide sequence: TGCGCCAGCAGCTTTGGGACAGCTAATGAAAAACTGTTTTTT. Translating gives CASSFGTANEKLFF.

The rearrangement links TRBV9 to TRBJ2-7; 8 nucleotides align to TRBD2. The ends lost 4 bases at V and 1 base at J; junction bases unmatched: 10. Germline V CDR1 and CDR2: SGDLS, YYNGEE. The CDR3 is made up of 16 amino acids. The CDR3 here is CASSTRPGGGSYEQYF. For the CDR3, the DNA is TGTGCCAGCAGCACTCGACCGGGGGGGGGTTCCTACGAGCAGTACTTC.

V is TRBV6-1 and J is TRBJ1-2; no clear D. Deletions cut 3 bases from V and 5 bases from J, with 10 bases between. This CDR3 comprises 13 residues. The V gene's germline CDR1 is MNHNS and CDR2 SASEGT. As DNA, the CDR3 is TGTGCCAGCAGTGAGTCAGATTATTATGGCTACACCTTC. Translated: CASSESDYYGYTF.

This clone was seen only once. The chain employs TRBV5-4 and TRBJ2-2; TRBD2 matches 12 bases. The CDR3 extends over 15 amino acids. With V trimmed by 2 bases and J by 5 bases, 1 base remained unmatched. The germline gives CDR1 SGHNT, CDR2 YYREEE (reference sequence). This chain's CDR3 is CASSLGLAGTGELFF. CDR3 in DNA: TGTGCCAGCAGCTTAGGACTAGCGGGGACCGGGGAGCTGTTTTTT.

This clone was recorded a few times. The chain links TRBV5-1 to TRBJ1-2; D is undetermined. The germline V and J ends were trimmed by 4 bases and 1 base, with 14 bases remaining between them. The CDR3 is 15 amino acids. Germline CDR1 SGHRS, CDR2 YFSETQ. In DNA, the CDR3 is TGCGCCAGCAGCCCGTCGGGTGGCAGTAACTATGGCTACACCTTC. It codes for CASSPSGGSNYGYTF.

The chain recombines TRBV2 with TRBJ1-2, with TRBD1 matching over 9 bases. V lost 6 bases and J lost 1; bases outside the gene matches: 12. The germline V gene encodes CDR1 SNHLY and CDR2 FYNNEI. This CDR3 is 17 amino acids long. The CDR3 loop reads CASRERNRGLGNYGYTF. The CDR3 region has the DNA TGTGCCAGCAGAGAGAGAAACAGGGGGCTAGGTAACTATGGCTACACCTTC.

This clone was seen once. The chain uses TRBV4-2 and TRBJ1-2; 8 bases line up with TRBD1. Per germline, CDR1 LGHNA and CDR2 YNFKEQ. The CDR3 is made up of 16 amino acids. V shed 4 bases and J 3 bases; nucleotides not matched to a gene: 10. Written as DNA, the CDR3 is TGTGCCAGCAGCCGCCGTATGGCAGGGGGCGACTATGGCTACACCTTC. Translating gives CASSRRMAGGDYGYTF.

This sequence joins TRBV6-1 and TRBJ1-4; tentative D call: TRBD1 (6 bases). There are 13 residues in the CDR3. With 9 bases removed from V and 3 bases from J, the gap between germline ends came to 11 bases. Germline V gene lookup returns CDR1 MNHNS and CDR2 SASEGT. The CDR3 protein is CASGRGSNEKLFF. The CDR3 region has the DNA TGTGCCAGTGGGAGGGGGTCTAATGAAAAACTGTTTTTT.

This clone has only a few counts. The genes are TRBV7-9 and TRBJ2-5, with 11 bases that match TRBD1. The closer fit of TRBJ2-7 to the DNA end suggests the J call may be wrong. Germline CDR1 reads SEHNR; CDR2 reads FQNEAQ (reference sequence). The CDR3 has 15 residues. CDR3 in amino acids: CASSLRTGGVYEQYF. Written as DNA, the CDR3 is TGTGCCAGCAGCTTAAGGACAGGGGGCGTATACGAGCAGTACTTC.

The chain links TRBV15 to TRBJ1-5, with D hard to call. The CDR3 contains 13 residues. V lost 3 bases and J 7 bases, leaving 10 bases between the germline ends. The germline V gene encodes CDR1 LNHNV and CDR2 YYDKDF (reference sequence). The CDR3 sequence: CATSSPGNQPQHF. The CDR3, as DNA: TGTGCCACCAGCAGTCCCGGGAACCAGCCCCAGCATTTT.

This rearrangement joins TRBV7-9 to TRBJ1-2; 7 nucleotides align to TRBD1. In germline, CDR1 is SEHNR, CDR2 FQNEAQ (reference sequence). The CDR3 runs 14 residues. V lost 3 bases to trimming and J lost 3 bases; unmatched junction nucleotides: 4. CDR3 amino acids: CASSLGTAYYGYTF. For the CDR3, the DNA is TGTGCCAGCAGCTTGGGGACAGCATACTATGGCTACACCTTC.

This chain connects TRBV4-2 to TRBJ2-5; maybe TRBD2 (7 bases). V was shortened by 0 bases and J by 0 bases, with 17 bases between the two germline ends. Per the germline V gene, CDR1 is LGHNA and CDR2 is YNFKEQ. The CDR3 sequence is 18 residues long. The CDR3 bases are TGTGCCAGCAGCCAAGATGGGTCGGGGGGCCTGTACCAAGAGACCCAGTACTTC. The encoded protein is CASSQDGSGGLYQETQYF.

The rearrangement links TRBV29-1 to TRBJ2-1; a weak D match, TRBD1 (5 bases). Germline CDR1 reads SQVTM; CDR2 reads ANQGSEA. CDR3 length: 13 amino acids. Trimming removed 4 bases at V and 6 bases at J, with 13 bases between. The CDR3 region is CSVVRTNANEQFF. The CDR3 DNA reads TGCAGCGTTGTCAGGACAAACGCCAATGAGCAGTTCTTC.

The rearrangement uses TRBV19 and TRBJ2-7; perhaps TRBD1 as D (5 bases). Germline V lookup: CDR1 LNHDA, CDR2 SQIVND (reference sequence). The CDR3 totals 13 residues. V was clipped by 9 bases and J by 0 bases, with 12 bases between them. DNA of the CDR3: TGTGCCAGCCGACCAGGGTTCTCCTACGAGCAGTACTTC. It specifies CASRPGFSYEQYF.

The V and J genes are TRBV5-6 and TRBJ1-5; possible D gene TRBD1, 6 bases. Germline CDR1 SGHDT, CDR2 YYEEEE. The CDR3 has 16 residues. Trimming stripped 2 bases from V and 2 bases from J, with 14 bases between. The CDR3 is CASSLTGMYGNQPQHF. The CDR3 DNA is TGTGCCAGCAGCTTAACAGGGATGTATGGCAATCAGCCCCAGCATTTT.

The gene calls are TRBV10-2 and TRBJ2-7, with D perhaps TRBD2 (6 bases). The CDR3 runs to 14 residues. Germline V gene lookup returns CDR1 WSHSY and CDR2 SAAADI. With 4 bases removed from V and 6 bases from J, the gap between germline ends came to 16 bases. DNA of the CDR3: TGCGCCAGCAGTGGCGGCAGGAGGGGAGGCGAGCAGTACTTC. Translated: CASSGGRRGGEQYF.

V and J are TRBV10-3 and TRBJ2-7; possibly TRBD2 for D (6 bases). CDR1 and CDR2 from the germline V gene are ENHRY and SYGVKD. The CDR3 has 14 residues. Trimming pared 10 bases from V and 0 bases from J, leaving 16 bases between. CDR3 residues: CATRVAGSSYEQYF. Written as DNA, the CDR3 is TGTGCCACCCGAGTCGCGGGAAGCTCCTACGAGCAGTACTTC.

This clone occurred once. J is TRBJ1-1 and V is TRBV27; perhaps TRBD1 as D (5 bases). The V end was cut by 1 base, the J end by 6 bases, with 9 bases between. The V gene's germline CDR1 is MNHEY and CDR2 SMNVEV (reference sequence). CDR3 length: 13 residues. The CDR3 reads CASSLWQGAEAFF. The CDR3 coding sequence is TGTGCCAGCAGTTTATGGCAGGGCGCTGAAGCTTTCTTT.

V is TRBV28 and J is TRBJ1-2; D remains ambiguous. The germline V and J ends were trimmed by 1 base and 4 bases, with 16 bases remaining between them. CDR1 MDHEN and CDR2 SYDVKM come from the germline V gene. The CDR3 has 16 residues. The CDR3 region is CASSLFIGGQTYGYTF. The CDR3 DNA reads as TGTGCCAGCAGTTTATTTATCGGCGGGCAGACCTATGGCTACACCTTC.

The chain carries TRBV10-2 and TRBJ2-5; 12 bases map to TRBD2. This CDR3 has 13 amino acids. V was clipped by 3 bases and J by 13 bases; unmatched bases: 6. CDR1 and CDR2 (germline): WSHSY, SAAADI. The CDR3 spells CASSETSGGIRYF. CDR3 DNA sequence: TGCGCCAGCAGTGAAACTAGCGGGGGGATCCGGTACTTC.

The chain recombines TRBV10-1 with TRBJ1-5, with D unclear. CDR1 and CDR2 from the germline V gene are WNHNN and SYGVQD (reference sequence). This CDR3 contains 13 residues. Trimming pared 2 bases from V and 5 bases from J, leaving 7 bases between. CDR3 residues: CASSENRDQPQHF. CDR3 nucleotides: TGCGCCAGCAGTGAGAACCGAGATCAGCCCCAGCATTTT.

The table lists this clone with a count of one. The J gene is TRBJ1-1, the V gene TRBV28; D call uncertain. Trimming cost V 1 base and J 5 bases, with 5 bases left between them. There are 12 residues in the CDR3. Germline V gene lookup returns CDR1 MDHEN and CDR2 SYDVKM. In nucleotides, the CDR3 is TGTGCCAGCAGTTTATCTTTGACTGAAGCTTTCTTT. It codes for CASSLSLTEAFF.

The chain couples TRBV27 to TRBJ1-2, with a possible D match to TRBD1 (6 bases). CDR3 length: 15 amino acids. With 6 bases removed from V and 4 bases from J, the gap between germline ends came to 18 bases. Germline CDR1 and CDR2: MNHEY and SMNVEV (reference sequence). The chain's CDR3 is CASSPTDRTIYGYTF. The CDR3 DNA follows: TGTGCCAGCAGCCCGACCGACAGGACGATCTATGGCTACACCTTC.

The chain combines TRBV27 with TRBJ1-2; D ambiguous. CDR1 and CDR2 from the germline V gene are MNHEY and SMNVEV (reference sequence). The CDR3 has 14 residues. The V end was cut by 0 bases, the J end by 2 bases, with 7 bases between. In DNA, the CDR3 is TGTGCCAGCAGTTTATCGCAGGAAAACTATGGCTACACCTTC. Its translation: CASSLSQENYGYTF.

In this sample, this clone turned up a few times. V is TRBV6-5 and J is TRBJ1-6; possibly TRBD1 for D (6 bases). From germline, CDR1 is MNHEY and CDR2 SVGAGI. V lost 5 bases to trimming and J lost 7 bases, with 15 bases between them. This CDR3 has 15 residues. CDR3 bases: TGTGCCAGCAGTGGGCAGGGGACCCAAAATTCACCCCTCCACTTT. Translated: CASSGQGTQNSPLHF.

The chain carries TRBV5-1 and TRBJ2-1, with 8 nucleotides matching TRBD1. Unmatched junction bases numbered 6, after V lost 1 base and J lost 6 bases. Germline CDR1 SGHRS, CDR2 YFSETQ. This CDR3 is 15 amino acids long. Here the CDR3 DNA reads TGCGCCAGCAGCTTGAGGACAGGGCGTATCAATGAGCAGTTCTTC. Its protein is CASSLRTGRINEQFF.

This chain links TRBV15 with TRBJ2-5; TRBD2 aligns across 7 bases. The V gene end was trimmed by 5 bases and the J gene end by 2 bases; junction bases not matched to a gene: 5. Germline V gene lookup returns CDR1 LNHNV and CDR2 YYDKDF (reference sequence). There are 14 residues in the CDR3. CDR3 region: CATSWRGRQETQYF. The CDR3 DNA reads as TGTGCCACCAGCTGGCGGGGGAGACAAGAGACCCAGTACTTC. Variable domain in full (rest from reference TRBV15 and TRBJ2-5): DAMVIQNPRYQVTQFGKPVTLSCSQTLNHNVMYWYQQKSSQAPKLLFHYYDKDFNNEADTPDNFQSRRPNTSFCFLDIRSPGLGDTAMYLCATSWRGRQETQYFGPGTRLLVL.